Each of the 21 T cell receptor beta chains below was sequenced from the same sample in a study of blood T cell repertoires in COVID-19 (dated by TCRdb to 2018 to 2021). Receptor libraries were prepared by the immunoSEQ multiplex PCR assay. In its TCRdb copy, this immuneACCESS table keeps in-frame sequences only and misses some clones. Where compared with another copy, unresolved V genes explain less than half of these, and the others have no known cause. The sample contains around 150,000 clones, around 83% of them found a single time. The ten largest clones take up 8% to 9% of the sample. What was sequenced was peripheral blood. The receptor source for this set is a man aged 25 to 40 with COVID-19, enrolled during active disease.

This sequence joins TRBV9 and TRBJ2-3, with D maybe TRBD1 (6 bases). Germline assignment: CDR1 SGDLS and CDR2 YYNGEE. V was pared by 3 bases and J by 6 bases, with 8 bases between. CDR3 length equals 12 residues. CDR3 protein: CASSAGEDTQYF. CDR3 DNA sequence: TGTGCCAGCAGCGCAGGGGAGGATACGCAGTATTTT.

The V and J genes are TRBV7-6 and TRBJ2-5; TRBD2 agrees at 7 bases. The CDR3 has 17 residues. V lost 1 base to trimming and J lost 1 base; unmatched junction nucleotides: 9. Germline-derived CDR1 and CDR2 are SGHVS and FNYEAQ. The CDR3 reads CASSLVHGGRRQETQYF. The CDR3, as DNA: TGTGCCAGCAGCTTAGTTCACGGGGGGAGACGCCAAGAGACCCAGTACTTC.

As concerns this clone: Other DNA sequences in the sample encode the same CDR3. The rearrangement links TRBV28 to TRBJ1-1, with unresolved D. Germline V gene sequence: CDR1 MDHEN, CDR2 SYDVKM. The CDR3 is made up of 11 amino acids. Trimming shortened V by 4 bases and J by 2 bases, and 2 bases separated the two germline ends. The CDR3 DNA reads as TGTGCCAGCAGTTCAAACACTGAAGCTTTCTTT. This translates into CASSSNTEAFF.

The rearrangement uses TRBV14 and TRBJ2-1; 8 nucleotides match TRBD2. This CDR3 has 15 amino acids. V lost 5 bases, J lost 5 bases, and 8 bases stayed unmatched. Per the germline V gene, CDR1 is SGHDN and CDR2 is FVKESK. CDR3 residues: CASSSNSGSNNEQFF. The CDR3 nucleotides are TGTGCCAGCAGCTCAAACAGCGGGAGTAACAATGAGCAGTTCTTC.

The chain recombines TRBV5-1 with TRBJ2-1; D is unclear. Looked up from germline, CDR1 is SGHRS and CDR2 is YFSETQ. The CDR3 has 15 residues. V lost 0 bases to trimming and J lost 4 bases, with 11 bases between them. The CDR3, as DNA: TGCGCCAGCAGCTTGGATATGCCGGAGTACAATGAGCAGTTCTTC. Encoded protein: CASSLDMPEYNEQFF.

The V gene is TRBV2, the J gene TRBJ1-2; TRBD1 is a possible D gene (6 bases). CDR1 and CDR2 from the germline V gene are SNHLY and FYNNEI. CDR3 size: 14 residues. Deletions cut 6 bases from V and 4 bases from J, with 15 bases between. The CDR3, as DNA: TGTGCCAGCAGCGGGACAAACGTGGGCTATGGCTACACCTTC. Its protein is CASSGTNVGYGYTF.

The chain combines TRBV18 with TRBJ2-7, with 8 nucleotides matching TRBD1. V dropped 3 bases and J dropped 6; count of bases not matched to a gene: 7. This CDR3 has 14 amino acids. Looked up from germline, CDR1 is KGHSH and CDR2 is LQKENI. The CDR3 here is CASSPQGAAFEQYF. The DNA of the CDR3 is TGTGCCAGCTCACCTCAGGGGGCGGCATTCGAGCAGTACTTC.

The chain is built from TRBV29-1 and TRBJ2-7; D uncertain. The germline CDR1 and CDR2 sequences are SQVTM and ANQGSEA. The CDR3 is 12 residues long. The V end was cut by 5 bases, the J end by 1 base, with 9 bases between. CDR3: CSVSGSSYEQYF. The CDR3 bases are TGCAGCGTTTCCGGGTCTTCCTACGAGCAGTACTTC.

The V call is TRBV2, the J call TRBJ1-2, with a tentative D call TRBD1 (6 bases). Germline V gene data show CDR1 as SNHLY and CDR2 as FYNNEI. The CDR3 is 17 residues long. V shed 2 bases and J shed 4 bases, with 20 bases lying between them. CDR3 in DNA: TGTGCCAGCAGTGAACCCATCGGGACGGGGGGGCCCTATGGCTACACCTTC. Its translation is CASSEPIGTGGPYGYTF.

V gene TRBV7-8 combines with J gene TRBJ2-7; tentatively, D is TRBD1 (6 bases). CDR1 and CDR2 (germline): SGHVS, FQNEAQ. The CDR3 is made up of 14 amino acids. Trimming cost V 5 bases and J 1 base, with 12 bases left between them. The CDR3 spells CASSAMGASYEQYF. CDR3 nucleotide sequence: TGTGCCAGCAGCGCCATGGGGGCGTCCTACGAGCAGTACTTC.

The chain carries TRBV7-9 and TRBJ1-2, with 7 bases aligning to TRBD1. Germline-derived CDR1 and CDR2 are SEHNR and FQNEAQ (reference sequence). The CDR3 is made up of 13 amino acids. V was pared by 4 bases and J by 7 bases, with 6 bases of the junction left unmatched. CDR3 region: CASSSNRGGGYTF. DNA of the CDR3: TGTGCCAGCAGCTCCAACAGGGGCGGTGGCTACACCTTC. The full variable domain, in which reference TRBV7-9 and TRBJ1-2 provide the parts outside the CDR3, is DTGVSQNPRHKITKRGQNVTFRCDPISEHNRLYWYRQTLGQGPEFLTYFQNEAQLEKSRLLSDRFSAERPKGSFSTLEIQRTEQGDSAMYLCASSSNRGGGYTFGSGTRLTVV.

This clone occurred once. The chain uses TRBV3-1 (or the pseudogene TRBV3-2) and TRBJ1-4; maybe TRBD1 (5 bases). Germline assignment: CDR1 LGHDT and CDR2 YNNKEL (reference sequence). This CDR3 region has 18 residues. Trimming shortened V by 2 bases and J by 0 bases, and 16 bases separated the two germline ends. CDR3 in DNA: TGTGCCAGCAGCCAATTCCGTCCGGGGGGGGCAACTAATGAAAAACTGTTTTTT. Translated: CASSQFRPGGATNEKLFF.

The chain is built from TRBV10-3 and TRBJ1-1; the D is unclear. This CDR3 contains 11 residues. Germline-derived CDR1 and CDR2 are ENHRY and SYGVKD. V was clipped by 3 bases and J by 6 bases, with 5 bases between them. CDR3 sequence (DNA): TGTGCCATCAGTGATGTAGCTGAAGCTTTCTTT. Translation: CAISDVAEAFF.

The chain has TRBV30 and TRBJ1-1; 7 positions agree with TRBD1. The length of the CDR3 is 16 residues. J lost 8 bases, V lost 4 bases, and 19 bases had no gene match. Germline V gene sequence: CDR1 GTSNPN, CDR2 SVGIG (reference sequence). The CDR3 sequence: CAWTEKGAWGLREAFF. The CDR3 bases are TGTGCCTGGACCGAGAAGGGGGCGTGGGGGTTGCGGGAAGCTTTCTTT.

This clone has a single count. CDR3 residues: CASSQTGTKEAFF. The CDR3 nucleotides are TGTGCCAGCTCACAGACGGGGACAAAGGAAGCTTTCTTT. This chain links TRBV18 with TRBJ1-1, with D possibly TRBD1 on 6 matching bases. The CDR3 extends over 13 amino acids. Trimming took off 4 bases at V and 8 bases at J, with 14 bases between the two ends. Germline V CDR1 and CDR2: KGHSH, LQKENI.

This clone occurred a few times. The CDR3 sequence is CASSYGLAGDGDTQYF. CDR3 in DNA: TGTGCCAGCAGTTATGGACTAGCGGGGGATGGGGATACGCAGTATTTT. V gene TRBV6-5 combines with J gene TRBJ2-3; 13 positions match TRBD2. V trimming: 3 bases; J trimming: 6 bases; junction bases outside the gene matches: 6. The CDR3 spans 16 residues. Per the germline V gene, CDR1 is MNHEY and CDR2 is SVGAGI.

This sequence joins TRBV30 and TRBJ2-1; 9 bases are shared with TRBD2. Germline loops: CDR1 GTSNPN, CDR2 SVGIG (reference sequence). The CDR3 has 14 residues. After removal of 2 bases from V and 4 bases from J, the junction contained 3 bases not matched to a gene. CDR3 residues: CAWSSSGNYNEQFF. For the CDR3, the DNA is TGTGCCTGGAGTTCTAGCGGGAATTACAATGAGCAGTTCTTC.

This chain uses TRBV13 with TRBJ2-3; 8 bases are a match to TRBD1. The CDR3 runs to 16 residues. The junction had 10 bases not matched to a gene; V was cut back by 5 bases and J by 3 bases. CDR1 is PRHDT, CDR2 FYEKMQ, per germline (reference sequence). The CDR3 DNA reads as TGTGCCAGCAGCGCAAACCAGGGGGCGCATACAGATACGCAGTATTTT. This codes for CASSANQGAHTDTQYF.

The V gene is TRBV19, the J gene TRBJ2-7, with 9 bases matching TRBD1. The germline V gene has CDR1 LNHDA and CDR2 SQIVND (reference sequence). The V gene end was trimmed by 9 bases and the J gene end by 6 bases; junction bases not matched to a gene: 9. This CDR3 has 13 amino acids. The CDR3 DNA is TGTGCCAGCAGGGGGACAGGGCCATCCGAGCAGTACTTC. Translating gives CASRGTGPSEQYF.

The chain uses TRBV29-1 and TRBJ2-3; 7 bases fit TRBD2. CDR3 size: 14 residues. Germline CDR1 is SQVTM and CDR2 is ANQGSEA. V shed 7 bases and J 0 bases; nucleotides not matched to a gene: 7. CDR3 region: CSGRREGSTDTQYF. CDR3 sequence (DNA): TGCAGCGGTCGGAGGGAGGGGAGCACAGATACGCAGTATTTT.

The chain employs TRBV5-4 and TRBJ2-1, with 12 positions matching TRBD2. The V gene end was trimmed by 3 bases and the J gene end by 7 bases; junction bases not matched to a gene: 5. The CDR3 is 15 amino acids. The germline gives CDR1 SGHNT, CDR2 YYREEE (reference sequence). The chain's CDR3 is CASSSGLAGNNEQFF. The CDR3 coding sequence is TGTGCCAGCAGCTCCGGACTAGCGGGAAATAATGAGCAGTTCTTC.